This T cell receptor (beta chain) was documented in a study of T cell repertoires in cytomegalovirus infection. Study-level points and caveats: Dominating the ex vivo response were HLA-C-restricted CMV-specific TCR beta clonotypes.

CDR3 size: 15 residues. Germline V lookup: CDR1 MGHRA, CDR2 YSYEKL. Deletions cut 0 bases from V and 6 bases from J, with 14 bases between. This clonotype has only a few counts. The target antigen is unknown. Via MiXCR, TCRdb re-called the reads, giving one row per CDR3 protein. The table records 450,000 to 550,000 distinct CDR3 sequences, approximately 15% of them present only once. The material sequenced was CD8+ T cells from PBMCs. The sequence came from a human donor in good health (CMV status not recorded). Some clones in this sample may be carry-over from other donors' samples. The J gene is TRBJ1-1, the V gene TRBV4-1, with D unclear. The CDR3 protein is CASSQDKVVWAEAFF. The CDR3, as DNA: TGCGCCAGCAGCCAAGACAAGGTTGTATGGGCTGAAGCTTTCTTT.